These 24 T cell receptor beta chains were all obtained from the same sample, sequenced in a study of T cell repertoires in cytomegalovirus infection. MiXCR, applied by TCRdb to the reads, yields one record per CDR3 protein. The sample lists approximately 590,000 distinct CDR3 sequences, almost 40% occurring once. No antigen is known for these receptors. Sequenced material: cultured PBMCs, taken from culture after CMV antigen stimulation. The source is a human donor in good health (CMV status not recorded). Some clones in this sample may be carry-over from other donors' samples.

This sequence joins TRBV2 and TRBJ2-5; D unclear. Germline-derived CDR1 and CDR2 are SNHLY and FYNNEI. V gave up 1 base and J gave up 5 bases, with 11 bases separating them. This CDR3 is built from 14 residues. The CDR3 here is CASSEGGSLETQYF. The CDR3 DNA is TGTGCCAGCAGTGAAGGGGGTAGCTTGGAGACCCAGTACTTC.

This clonotype has more than one count but fewer than ten. The V and J genes are TRBV7-6 and TRBJ2-7, with a weak D call TRBD1 (5 bases). Germline V CDR1 and CDR2: SGHVS, FNYEAQ. Trimming left V 2 bases short and J 2 bases short, with 13 bases between. This CDR3 is built from 15 residues. CDR3 coding DNA: TGTGCCAGCAGCTTACTTGTCGACAGCACCTACGAGCAGTACTTC. This translates into CASSLLVDSTYEQYF.

This clonotype was detected a few times. This rearrangement joins TRBV12-3 or TRBV12-4 to TRBJ1-1; the D is unclear. V was trimmed by 8 bases and J by 6 bases, leaving 19 bases between them. The CDR3 spans 14 residues. The CDR3 nucleotides read TGTGCCAGCCGAAAAGAGGCAGTTTTTCCTGAAGCTTTCTTT. Translating it yields CASRKEAVFPEAFF.

The chain joins TRBV12-3 or TRBV12-4 to TRBJ1-3; D perhaps matches TRBD1 (5 bases). The CDR3 runs to 13 residues. Trimming removed 7 bases from V and 6 bases from J, with 13 bases in between. This CDR3 reads CASKSAGPNTIYF. For the CDR3, the DNA is TGTGCCAGCAAATCGGCAGGGCCAAACACCATATATTTT.

This clonotype occurred a few times. This chain links TRBV6-2 or TRBV6-3 with TRBJ1-5, with a possible D match to TRBD1 (5 bases). V lost 6 bases, J lost 2 bases, and 14 bases lay in between. The CDR3 loop spans 15 amino acids. CDR1 is MNHEY and CDR2 is SVGEGT in the germline V gene. The CDR3 is CASRRQYDRNQPQHF. For the CDR3, the DNA is TGTGCCAGCAGAAGACAGTATGATCGCAATCAGCCCCAGCATTTT.

Ten or more counts support this clonotype. This chain links TRBV7-2 with TRBJ1-2, with D uncertain. This CDR3 is 13 amino acids long. CDR1 SGHTA and CDR2 FQGNSA come from the germline V gene. V was clipped by 6 bases and J by 7 bases, with 15 bases between them. CDR3 sequence reads: CASSYEREGGYTF. The CDR3 coding sequence is TGTGCCAGCAGTTATGAAAGGGAGGGTGGCTACACCTTC. The full variable domain, its missing parts supplied by reference TRBV7-2 and TRBJ1-2, is GAGVSQSPSNKVTEKGKDVELRCDPISGHTALYWYRQSLGQGLEFLIYFQGNSAPDKSGLPSDRFSAERTGGSVSTLTIQRTQQEDSAVYLCASSYEREGGYTFGSGTRLTVV.

In this sample, this clonotype turned up many times. The chain joins TRBV7-2 to TRBJ2-3, with D possibly matching TRBD1 (6 bases). There are 15 residues in the CDR3. The V gene lost 1 base and the J gene lost 6 bases, with 14 bases spanning the gap. Per the germline V gene, CDR1 is SGHTA and CDR2 is FQGNSA. The CDR3 DNA follows: TGTGCCAGCAGCTTAGTTCGGGCAGGGGTGGATACGCAGTATTTT. This codes for CASSLVRAGVDTQYF. The full variable domain, its missing parts supplied by reference TRBV7-2 and TRBJ2-3, is GAGVSQSPSNKVTEKGKDVELRCDPISGHTALYWYRQSLGQGLEFLIYFQGNSAPDKSGLPSDRFSAERTGGSVSTLTIQRTQQEDSAVYLCASSLVRAGVDTQYFGPGTRLTVL.

The V gene is TRBV2, the J gene TRBJ2-5; 8 bases line up with TRBD2. The V gene's germline CDR1 is SNHLY and CDR2 FYNNEI. This CDR3 comprises 15 residues. The V gene end was trimmed by 2 bases and the J gene end by 9 bases; junction bases not matched to a gene: 11. The chain's CDR3 is CASSETPGGARAQYF. CDR3 DNA sequence: TGTGCCAGCAGTGAAACACCGGGGGGGGCCAGGGCCCAGTACTTC.

The chain employs TRBV6-1 and TRBJ2-1; 7 nucleotides line up with TRBD2. This CDR3 comprises 12 residues. V shed 6 bases, J shed 10 bases, and the junction held 6 bases outside the gene matches. CDR1 MNHNS and CDR2 SASEGT come from the germline V gene. The CDR3 nucleotides read TGTGCCAGCAGGGAACGGGAGGAAGAGCAGTTCTTC. It codes for CASREREEEQFF.

The chain employs TRBV12-3 or TRBV12-4 and TRBJ1-5; 12 bases fit TRBD1. The CDR3 is made up of 17 amino acids. The V and J ends lost 6 bases and 1 base, in that order; junction bases with no gene match: 7. The CDR3 protein is CASRAGTGGASNQPQHF. CDR3 in DNA: TGTGCCAGCAGAGCCGGGACAGGGGGCGCGAGCAATCAGCCCCAGCATTTT.

The chain has TRBV20-1 and TRBJ2-7; D gene uncertain. V lost 5 bases, J lost 0 bases, and 8 bases lay in between. The CDR3 covers 12 residues. CDR1 is DFQATT, CDR2 SNEGSKA, per germline (reference sequence). The CDR3 region is CSAGQSSYEQYF. The CDR3, as DNA: TGCAGTGCTGGTCAGAGCTCCTACGAGCAGTACTTC.

The table lists this clonotype with a few counts. The chain joins TRBV7-9 to TRBJ1-1, with D hard to call. The V gene's germline CDR1 is SEHNR and CDR2 FQNEAQ (reference sequence). This CDR3 spans 13 amino acids. Between the trimmed V and J ends, which lost 1 base and 5 bases, there was a span of 8 bases. The CDR3 DNA reads as TGTGCCAGCAGCTTAGGCAGCCAGACTGAAGCTTTCTTT. This encodes CASSLGSQTEAFF.

The rearrangement joins TRBV2 to TRBJ2-2, with 7 nucleotides matching TRBD2. The CDR3 totals 14 residues. Germline values: CDR1 SNHLY, CDR2 FYNNEI. With 11 bases clipped from V and 3 bases from J, the junction kept 9 bases outside the gene matches. The chain's CDR3 is CAGGASGYTGELFF. The CDR3 region has the DNA TGTGCCGGTGGGGCTAGCGGATACACCGGGGAGCTGTTTTTT.

The genes are TRBV7-2 and TRBJ1-2; no definite D call. The CDR3 consists of 14 residues. Germline lookup yields CDR1 SGHTA and CDR2 FQGNSA. Trimming shortened V by 1 base and J by 7 bases, and 13 bases separated the two germline ends. The DNA of the CDR3 is TGTGCCAGCAGCTTAGACAGTGGAATTGGTGGCTACACCTTC. Its translation: CASSLDSGIGGYTF.

This clonotype was seen a few times. The CDR3 DNA sequence: TGTGCCAGCAGTCCACGTGGCGGGGGGGTCCTCTACGAGCAGTACTTC. Protein product: CASSPRGGGVLYEQYF. V is TRBV27 and J is TRBJ2-7; 9 nucleotides agree with TRBD2. The CDR3 runs 16 residues. V was pared by 5 bases and J by 3 bases, with 11 bases of the junction left unmatched. Germline V gene data show CDR1 as MNHEY and CDR2 as SMNVEV (reference sequence).

The chain couples TRBV5-4 to TRBJ1-2; 8 bases map to TRBD1. This CDR3 has 15 amino acids. V gave up 4 bases and J gave up 3 bases; unmatched junction bases: 8. Germline CDR1 is SGHNT and CDR2 is YYREEE (reference sequence). This chain's CDR3 is CASSLGDRLDYGYTF. CDR3 in DNA: TGTGCCAGCAGCCTGGGGGACAGGTTGGACTATGGCTACACCTTC.

This chain joins TRBV6-5 and TRBJ1-1; D gene ambiguous. The CDR3 has 15 amino acids. The germline V gene has CDR1 MNHEY and CDR2 SVGAGI. The V end lost 0 bases, the J end lost 0 bases, and 8 bases lay between the germline ends. Here the CDR3 DNA reads TGTGCCAGCAGTTACTCGTACCGATTGAACACTGAAGCTTTCTTT. Protein sequence: CASSYSYRLNTEAFF.

The chain carries TRBV7-6 and TRBJ2-3; D remains unclear. V lost 4 bases, J lost 0 bases, and 8 bases lay in between. The V gene's germline CDR1 is SGHVS and CDR2 FNYEAQ. This CDR3 region has 14 residues. The CDR3 nucleotides are TGTGCCAGCAGCTCCAAGGACAGCACAGATACGCAGTATTTT. Protein sequence: CASSSKDSTDTQYF.

V usage is TRBV6-1 and J usage is TRBJ2-6; D gene uncertain. Germline V gene lookup returns CDR1 MNHNS and CDR2 SASEGT. The CDR3 contains 16 residues. V shed 8 bases and J shed 0 bases, with 14 bases lying between them. The CDR3 reads CASVRVPSSGANVLTF. The DNA for the CDR3 is TGTGCCAGCGTAAGGGTTCCTAGCTCTGGGGCCAACGTCCTGACTTTC.

The V call is TRBV7-2, the J call TRBJ1-6, with D uncertain. Looked up from germline, CDR1 is SGHTA and CDR2 is FQGNSA. CDR3 length equals 14 residues. Trimming cost V 4 bases and J 4 bases, with 8 bases left between them. The CDR3 loop reads CASSYVGYNSPLHF. In DNA, the CDR3 is TGTGCCAGCAGCTATGTGGGGTATAATTCACCCCTCCACTTT.

This clonotype was detected ten times or more. This chain connects TRBV4-1 to TRBJ2-7, with 7 bases aligning to TRBD1. V dropped 0 bases and J dropped 1; count of bases not matched to a gene: 9. The CDR3 consists of 17 residues. Germline V CDR1 and CDR2: MGHRA, YSYEKL. The CDR3 DNA follows: TGCGCCAGCAGCCAAGATGTTTCGGGACAGCTGTCCTACGAGCAGTACTTC. Amino acid sequence: CASSQDVSGQLSYEQYF.

This clonotype has ten or more counts. The chain couples TRBV7-2 to TRBJ2-3; no clear D. The germline V and J ends were trimmed by 1 base and 2 bases, with 7 bases remaining between them. Germline CDR1 and CDR2: SGHTA and FQGNSA. The length of the CDR3 is 14 residues. As DNA, the CDR3 is TGTGCCAGCAGCTTAGGGCCACCCACAGATACGCAGTATTTT. This encodes CASSLGPPTDTQYF.

A few counts support this clonotype. The chain employs TRBV7-6 and TRBJ1-1, with unresolved D. V lost 2 bases and J lost 3, with 7 bases in between. The length of the CDR3 is 13 residues. CDR1 is SGHVS, CDR2 FNYEAQ, per germline. The CDR3 is CASSLFGYTEAFF. CDR3 in DNA: TGTGCCAGCAGCTTATTCGGCTACACTGAAGCTTTCTTT.

This clonotype was seen more than once but under ten times. This sequence joins TRBV12-3 or TRBV12-4 and TRBJ1-2; TRBD1 might be the D (5 bases). Trimming took 6 bases from V and 1 from J, leaving 12 bases between them. The CDR3 consists of 14 residues. The CDR3: CASRRDPFNYGYTF. In DNA form, the CDR3 reads TGTGCCAGCAGACGGGACCCCTTTAACTATGGCTACACCTTC.